A selection of T cell receptor beta chains follows, all from one sample in a study of OX40 agonist ivuxolimab in advanced cancers. TCRdb's table, derived via immunoSEQ multiplex PCR, lists solely in-frame clones and lacks some. This sample carries approximately 130,000 clones, 90% of them seen once, and the ten largest clones take 1.1%. The sequencing here drew on CD4+ or CD8+ T cells sorted from blood, taken in a trial of the OX40 agonist ivuxolimab. These receptor sequences come from an adult with an advanced solid tumor such as melanoma, head and neck, liver or kidney cancer. Both conserved end residues are part of each CDR3. D genes are given only for firm matches. The size of a clone is reported for some rows only, either as once, few or many, or as a class for expanded clones.

v_call	j_call	clone_size	d_call	cdr3_aa	cdr3_nt
TRBV16	TRBJ1-1	NA	NA	CASSQDMVLTEAFF	TGTGCCAGCAGCCAAGATATGGTACTCACTGAAGCTTTCTTT
TRBV6-5	TRBJ1-1	NA	TRBD1	CASRWDSRAEAFF	TGTGCCAGCAGGTGGGACAGTCGGGCTGAAGCTTTCTTT
TRBV28	TRBJ2-7	NA	NA	CASSSPGAGRESDEQYF	TGTGCCAGCAGTTCCCCAGGAGCAGGCAGGGAGTCTGACGAGCAGTACTTC
TRBV7-9	TRBJ1-5	NA	NA	CASSLRENQPQHF	TGTGCCAGCAGCTTGAGAGAAAATCAGCCCCAGCATTTT
TRBV15	TRBJ2-7	NA	NA	CATSRKGHLSSYEQYF	TGTGCCACCAGCAGAAAAGGACACCTGAGCTCCTACGAGCAGTACTTC
TRBV7-3	TRBJ2-7	NA	TRBD2	CASSRGTSGFYEQYF	TGTGCCAGCAGCCGAGGGACTAGCGGATTCTACGAGCAGTACTTC
TRBV27	TRBJ2-1	NA	TRBD2	CASRQLAGARNEQFF	TGTGCCAGCAGGCAACTAGCGGGCGCTCGCAATGAGCAGTTCTTC
TRBV19	TRBJ1-4	few	NA	CASSIRLATNEKLFF	TGTGCCAGTAGTATTAGGCTGGCAACTAATGAAAAACTGTTTTTT
TRBV18	TRBJ2-3	NA	NA	CASSPKADTQYF	TGTGCCAGCTCACCAAAAGCAGATACGCAGTATTTT
TRBV11-2	TRBJ2-3	once	TRBD2	CASSFVSGRGGTDTQYF	TGTGCCAGCAGCTTTGTCAGTGGGAGGGGCGGCACAGATACGCAGTATTTT
TRBV18	TRBJ2-5	NA	TRBD2	CASSRGEDETQYF	TGTGCCAGCTCCCGGGGGGAGGATGAGACCCAGTACTTC
TRBV5-1	TRBJ2-1	NA	NA	CASYSPSSYNEQFF	TGCGCCAGTTACTCCCCAAGCTCCTACAATGAGCAGTTCTTC
TRBV5-1	TRBJ2-5	few	NA	CASSLVASVYQETQYF	TGCGCCAGCAGCTTGGTTGCTAGCGTCTACCAAGAGACCCAGTACTTC
TRBV7-9	TRBJ1-5	once	NA	CASSLDRANQPQHF	TGTGCCAGCAGCTTAGACAGGGCTAATCAGCCCCAGCATTTT
TRBV4-1	TRBJ2-2	once	NA	CASSYSGWESTGELFF	TGCGCCAGCAGTTACAGCGGATGGGAGTCGACCGGGGAGCTGTTTTTT
TRBV6-6	TRBJ2-7	NA	TRBD2	CASSYGLAGPYEQYF	TGTGCCAGCAGTTACGGGCTAGCGGGGCCCTACGAGCAGTACTTC
TRBV9	TRBJ2-2	NA	NA	CASSASYGGGELFF	TGTGCCAGCAGCGCCAGCTATGGGGGCGGGGAGCTGTTTTTT
TRBV5-1	TRBJ2-7	NA	TRBD1	CASSFQTGTDISYEQYF	TGCGCCAGCAGCTTTCAAACCGGGACAGATATTTCCTACGAGCAGTACTTC
TRBV28	TRBJ2-3	NA	TRBD2	CASTFGGGTTDTQYF	TGTGCTTCCACGTTCGGGGGGGGAACCACAGATACGCAGTATTTT
TRBV2	TRBJ2-7	NA	NA	CASTRTGTEIVDEQYF	TGTGCCAGCACCCGAACCGGGACCGAGATCGTCGACGAGCAGTACTTC
TRBV5-4	TRBJ1-3	NA	NA	CASSLGGASSGNTIYF	TGTGCCAGCAGCTTGGGAGGGGCAAGCTCTGGAAACACCATATATTTT
TRBV29-1	TRBJ1-1	NA	NA	CSVVGYLGDTEAFF	TGCAGCGTTGTTGGCTATTTAGGGGACACTGAAGCTTTCTTT
TRBV6-6	TRBJ1-1	NA	NA	CASSFSRVRNTEAFF	TGTGCCAGCAGTTTTTCTCGGGTCCGGAACACTGAAGCTTTCTTT
TRBV7-2	TRBJ1-5	NA	NA	CASSFRDRNQPQHF	TGTGCCAGCAGCTTTAGGGATAGAAATCAGCCCCAGCATTTT
TRBV2	TRBJ1-2	few	NA	CASRDTYGYTF	TGTGCCAGCAGAGACACCTATGGCTACACCTTC